A selection of T cell receptor beta chains follows, all from one sample in a study of regulatory T cells in long-lasting Graves disease. TCRdb re-called the multiplex PCR reads through MiXCR, storing one row per CDR3 protein. This sample has 400,000 to 550,000 distinct CDR3 sequences; approximately 15% occur once, and the top ten carry roughly 17%. This sample also belongs to another study, concerning T cells in Graves' hyperthyroidism and ophthalmopathy.

The source material was peripheral blood mononuclear cells (PBMCs), sampled at new diagnosis, from a patient treated with antithyroid drugs. These receptors originate from a woman aged 30 to 39 with Graves disease. Both conserved end residues are part of each CDR3. The D gene is left open where the match is weak. Expanded clones get a size class; other rows say once, few or many, or leave the size out.

v_call	clone_size	d_call	j_call	cdr3_nt	cdr3_aa
TRBV3-1	few	NA	TRBJ2-4	TGTGCCAGCAGCCAAGGAACGAGAAACATTCAGTACTTC	CASSQGTRNIQYF
TRBV12-3/TRBV12-4	many	NA	TRBJ1-2	TGTGCCAGCAGCGGCGGGAACTATGGCTACACCTTC	CASSGGNYGYTF
TRBV3-1	many	TRBD1	TRBJ2-1	TGTGCCAGCAGCCACGTTCTAGGACAGGGGATGTTCTTC	CASSHVLGQGMFF
TRBV30	few	NA	TRBJ2-3	TGTGCCTGGAGGCCGGGACTGTACACAGATACGCAGTATTTT	CAWRPGLYTDTQYF
TRBV19	few	NA	TRBJ2-3	TGTGCCAGTACCATTTCAGGGGCGGATACGCAGTATTTT	CASTISGADTQYF
TRBV9	many	NA	TRBJ2-3	TGTGCCAGCAGCGTAGTAGGAAGCACAGATACGCAGTATTTT	CASSVVGSTDTQYF
TRBV25-1	NA	NA	TRBJ1-5	TGTGCCAGCAGTGAGGGGGAGGGCGGGAGCAATCAGCCCCAGCATTTT	CASSEGEGGSNQPQHF
TRBV7-9	many	NA	TRBJ2-1	TGTGCCAGCAGCCCCCAACCCGGACGGGTCAAGTACAATGAGCAGTTCTTC	CASSPQPGRVKYNEQFF
TRBV20-1	NA	NA	TRBJ1-2	TGCAGTGCTAGGGAACTACGGACCTTC	CSARELRTF
TRBV5-1	few	TRBD2	TRBJ2-3	TGCGCCAGCTTTCTAGCGGGGAGCACAGATACGCAGTATTTT	CASFLAGSTDTQYF
TRBV5-4	NA	TRBD1	TRBJ1-3	TGTGCCAGCAGCGCCGGGACAGGGGAATTTGACACCATATATTTT	CASSAGTGEFDTIYF
TRBV6-9	NA	NA	TRBJ2-4	TGTGCCAGCAGTTTGTATCAGGGGACCAAAAACATTCAGTACTTC	CASSLYQGTKNIQYF
TRBV6-2/TRBV6-3	few	NA	TRBJ2-1	TGTGCCAGCAGTTACTCGAAAGGTGAGCAGTTCTTC	CASSYSKGEQFF
TRBV6-1	NA	NA	TRBJ1-2	NA	CASSEVRGSGANVLTFGAGYGCTF
TRBV5-1	NA	TRBD2	TRBJ2-3	TGCGCCAGCAGCCGGGGACTAGCGGGAGGGGGAGATACGCAGTATTTT	CASSRGLAGGGDTQYF
TRBV24-1	many	TRBD2	TRBJ2-3	TGTGCCACCAGTGATCCCAAGCGGGGGAGCACAGATACGCAGTATTTT	CATSDPKRGSTDTQYF
TRBV19	few	TRBD1	TRBJ1-2	TGTGCCAGTAGCTCACTTACAGGGGGCGATGGCTACACCTTC	CASSSLTGGDGYTF
TRBV3-1	many	TRBD2	TRBJ2-3	TGTGCCAGCAGCCCCGACGCAGTACTAGCGGGAGCGGATTTT	CASSPDAVLAGADF
TRBV6-9	NA	NA	TRBJ2-6	TGTGCCAGCAGTTACGGGAGCTCTGGGGCCAACGTCCTGACTTTC	CASSYGSSGANVLTF
TRBV28	NA	NA	TRBJ1-2	TGTGCCAGCAGTTTCCCCCCCGTGGACAACTATGGCTACACCTTC	CASSFPPVDNYGYTF
TRBV12-3/TRBV12-4	many	TRBD1	TRBJ1-4	TGTGCCAGCAGTTTAAATACAGGGGTTGGTGAAAAACTGTTTTTT	CASSLNTGVGEKLFF
TRBV5-1	NA	TRBD1	TRBJ1-2	TGCGCCAACAGCCCCTGGGACAGAGCTAACTATGGCTACACCTTC	CANSPWDRANYGYTF
TRBV7-3	many	NA	TRBJ2-1	TGTGCCAGCAGCGTAGGTCGGCGGACCCCCTACAATGAGCAGTTCTTC	CASSVGRRTPYNEQFF
TRBV6-2/TRBV6-3	NA	NA	TRBJ1-2	TGTGCCAGCAGTTACTCTCTCAGCGCCCAAAATAACTATGGCTACACCTTC	CASSYSLSAQNNYGYTF
TRBV6-1	many	TRBD1	TRBJ2-7	TGTGCCAGCGGTCAAAGACAGGGGTGGGACTTC	CASGQRQGWDF
TRBV20-1	many	TRBD1	TRBJ2-1	TGCAGTGCTAGAAGCGTAGACAGGGGTTCCTACAATGAGCAGTTCTTC	CSARSVDRGSYNEQFF
TRBV6-5	NA	NA	TRBJ2-1	NA	CASSSSTPRSENGHEQFF
TRBV2	NA	NA	TRBJ1-5	TGTGCCAGCAGTGAGGAATCAGGGAGTGGTCAGCCCCAGCATTTT	CASSEESGSGQPQHF
TRBV30	many	NA	TRBJ2-7	TGTGCCTGGAGATCCGGGGTGAGCTCCTACGAGCAGTACTTC	CAWRSGVSSYEQYF
TRBV5-1	NA	TRBD2	TRBJ2-3	TGCGCCAGCAGCTTGGCCCACTCTAGCGGGAGGGGGACAGATACGCAGTATTTT	CASSLAHSSGRGTDTQYF
TRBV19	few	TRBD1	TRBJ2-3	TGTGCCAGTAGTATGAGAACAGGGGTCACAGATACGCAGTATTTT	CASSMRTGVTDTQYF
TRBV24-1	many	TRBD1	TRBJ2-7	TGTGCCACCAGTCAGGGGGACACCGGACACTACGAGCAGTACTTC	CATSQGDTGHYEQYF
TRBV9	few	NA	TRBJ2-1	TGTGCCAGCAGCGGACCGGTAGATGAGCAGTTCTTC	CASSGPVDEQFF
TRBV19	many	NA	TRBJ1-1	TGTGCCAGTAGTATTACCGACCCATCGAACACTGAAGCTTTCTTT	CASSITDPSNTEAFF
TRBV20-1	few	TRBD2	TRBJ2-2	TGCAGTGCTCCGAAGAGACTAGCGGAGAACACCGGGGAGCTGTTTTTT	CSAPKRLAENTGELFF
TRBV19	few	NA	TRBJ2-1	TGTGCCAGTAGTAAACCCGGGACTCCCTCGAATAATGAGCAGTTCTTC	CASSKPGTPSNNEQFF
TRBV27	many	NA	TRBJ1-4	TGTGCCAGCAGTTACCACAGGCCCGTAAATGAAAAACTGTTTTTT	CASSYHRPVNEKLFF
TRBV5-5	many	NA	TRBJ1-1	TGTGCCAGCAGCTTATTGGGACACGAGAACACTGAAGCTTTCTTT	CASSLLGHENTEAFF
TRBV15	many	NA	TRBJ1-1	TGTGCCACCAGCATGTTGGGGGGCTGGGGGACTGAAGCTTTCTTT	CATSMLGGWGTEAFF
TRBV20-1	many	NA	TRBJ1-1	TGCAGTCGAAGCCTGATGAACACTGAAGCTTTCTTT	CSRSLMNTEAFF
TRBV5-1	many	TRBD2	TRBJ2-7	TGCGCCAGCAGCACCGCGGGAGGGGCCTACGAGCAGTACTTC	CASSTAGGAYEQYF
TRBV6-7	NA	NA	TRBJ1-5	TGTGCCAGGGGCTGTCGCAATCAGCCCCAGCATTTT	CARGCRNQPQHF
TRBV6-1	many	NA	TRBJ2-1	TGTGCCAGCAGTGAAGGGGGGAATGAGCAGTTCTTC	CASSEGGNEQFF
TRBV24-1	many	TRBD2	TRBJ2-3	TGTGCCACCAGTGACCACGGGAGGGGGACAGATACGCAGTATTTT	CATSDHGRGTDTQYF
TRBV30	NA	NA	TRBJ1-4	TGTGCCTGGAGTGCAATCGGGGAGGCAAAACTGTTTTTT	CAWSAIGEAKLFF
TRBV18	many	NA	TRBJ2-7	TGTGCCAGCTCACCTCTGGACGGGGTCTACGAGCAGTACTTC	CASSPLDGVYEQYF
TRBV20-1	many	NA	TRBJ2-7	TGCAGTGCGCCCCCTGGGGGACGTTACGAGCAGTACTTC	CSAPPGGRYEQYF
TRBV7-9	many	TRBD1	TRBJ2-3	TGTGCCAGCAGCTTATCCGGGACAGGGGGCTCAGATACGCAGTATTTT	CASSLSGTGGSDTQYF
TRBV30	many	NA	TRBJ1-1	TGTGCCTGGAGTTGGGGTGAGAACACTGAAGCTTTCTTT	CAWSWGENTEAFF
TRBV12-3/TRBV12-4	many	NA	TRBJ1-2	TGTGCCAGCAGATACGGACAGAACTATGGCTACACCTTC	CASRYGQNYGYTF
TRBV7-9	NA	TRBD1	TRBJ2-7	TGTGCCAGCAGCCTGGACAGGCCACACTCCTACGAGCAGTACTTC	CASSLDRPHSYEQYF
TRBV2	many	TRBD1	TRBJ2-7	TGTGCCAGCAGGTTCCGGGACAGGGGAATATACGAGCAGTACTTC	CASRFRDRGIYEQYF
TRBV6-1	many	TRBD2	TRBJ2-5	TGTGCCAGCAGTGAAGTCGCGGGAGGGCCCATCCAGTACTTC	CASSEVAGGPIQYF
TRBV7-9	NA	NA	TRBJ1-5	TGTGCCAGCAGCAAGGACAGAAGCAATCAGCCCCAGCATTTT	CASSKDRSNQPQHF
TRBV10-2	NA	NA	TRBJ2-7	TGCGCCAGCAGTGAGTCCCCCGAGCAGTACTTC	CASSESPEQYF
TRBV19	few	NA	TRBJ2-7	TGTGCCAGTAGTGACAGCGGATACTCCTACGAGCAGTACTTC	CASSDSGYSYEQYF
TRBV12-3/TRBV12-4	many	TRBD2	TRBJ2-3	TGTGCCAGCAGTTTCCTAGCGGGAGGTCCAGATACGCAGTATTTT	CASSFLAGGPDTQYF
TRBV11-2	many	NA	TRBJ2-1	TGTGCCAGCAGCTTAGCTCTAGGGTGGAATGAGCAGTTCTTC	CASSLALGWNEQFF
TRBV6-1	few	NA	TRBJ2-2	TGTGCCAGCAGTGAAGGGCAGTCTGAGGCCGGGGAGCTGTTTTTT	CASSEGQSEAGELFF
TRBV6-2/TRBV6-3	NA	NA	TRBJ2-3	TGTGCCAGCAGTTACACCCGGAACCCTACAGATACGCAGTATTTT	CASSYTRNPTDTQYF